The entry below describes one TCR beta chain. No antigen is known for it. Libraries were prepared by immunoSEQ multiplex PCR; TCRdb keeps only in-frame clonotypes and omits some of them. The data show about 6,600 clones, 77% seen once. Every one of the patients relapsed after autologous stem cell transplantation (brentuximab vedotin exposure was variable). These data belong to a study of PD-1 blockade in classical Hodgkin lymphoma. Study-level background: Intravenous delivery of nivolumab at 3 mg/kg to patients occurred every 2 weeks. Study observations and caveats: Reported baseline diversity: healthy donors highest, relapsed/refractory patients lowest. Complete responders started with a diversity level that resembled newly diagnosed patients at baseline. Diversity in CD4+ TCRs, unlike that measured in CD8+ TCRs, had risen significantly by C4D1.

Germline CDR1 and CDR2: SEHNR and FQNEAQ (reference sequence). Trimming removed 6 bases from V and 0 bases from J; junction bases left unmatched: 10. This CDR3 is 16 amino acids long. Material: peripheral blood mononuclear cells (PBMCs), obtained at baseline. The chain has TRBV7-9 and TRBJ1-1; 7 positions match TRBD1. This TCR was sampled from a human donor with classical Hodgkin lymphoma. CDR3 region: CASRRQGGVMNTEAFF. CDR3 coding DNA: TGTGCCAGCAGGCGTCAGGGGGGGGTTATGAACACTGAAGCTTTCTTT.